This T cell receptor (beta chain) was identified in a study of T cell repertoires in cytomegalovirus infection. One entry per CDR3 protein results from TCRdb running MiXCR on the reads. The sample records about 570,000 distinct CDR3 sequences, around 40% being singletons. Points on this clonotype: Its target is not known.

From germline, CDR1 is MDHEN and CDR2 SYDVKM. Trimming took 6 bases from V and 0 from J; bases not matched to a gene: 4. The length of the CDR3 is 15 residues. The sample here was cultured PBMCs, taken from culture after CMV antigen stimulation. This clonotype was sampled from a human donor in good health (CMV status not recorded). Some clones in this sample may be carry-over from other donors' samples. V gene TRBV28 combines with J gene TRBJ1-5; the match to TRBD1 covers 8 bases. The CDR3 DNA sequence: TGTGCCAGCAGAGCACAGGGGGGTAGCAATCAGCCCCAGCATTTT. It specifies CASRAQGGSNQPQHF.